Detailed here is one T cell receptor (beta chain). The record originates from a study of shared clonotypes between healthy human individuals. Deep was the level used in running the assay. Using ten immunoSEQ deep assay plates, investigators sequenced unsorted PBMC DNA. The assay was immunoSEQ multiplex PCR, and TCRdb's table has in-frame clones only and misses some. The sample shows some 530,000 clones, 81% of them seen only once. The sample taken for sequencing was PBMCs. The origin of this receptor is a woman in her thirties or forties in good health. Some clones in this sample may be carry-over from other donors' samples.

CDR3 nucleotides: TGTGCCAGCAGCTCTCAGGGGGAGAGGTACACTGAAGCTTTCTTT. Translation gives CASSSQGERYTEAFF. The chain has TRBV9 and TRBJ1-1; 7 nucleotides agree with TRBD1. Germline V gene lookup returns CDR1 SGDLS and CDR2 YYNGEE. After removal of 4 bases from V and 3 bases from J, the junction contained 9 bases not matched to a gene. This CDR3 spans 15 amino acids.